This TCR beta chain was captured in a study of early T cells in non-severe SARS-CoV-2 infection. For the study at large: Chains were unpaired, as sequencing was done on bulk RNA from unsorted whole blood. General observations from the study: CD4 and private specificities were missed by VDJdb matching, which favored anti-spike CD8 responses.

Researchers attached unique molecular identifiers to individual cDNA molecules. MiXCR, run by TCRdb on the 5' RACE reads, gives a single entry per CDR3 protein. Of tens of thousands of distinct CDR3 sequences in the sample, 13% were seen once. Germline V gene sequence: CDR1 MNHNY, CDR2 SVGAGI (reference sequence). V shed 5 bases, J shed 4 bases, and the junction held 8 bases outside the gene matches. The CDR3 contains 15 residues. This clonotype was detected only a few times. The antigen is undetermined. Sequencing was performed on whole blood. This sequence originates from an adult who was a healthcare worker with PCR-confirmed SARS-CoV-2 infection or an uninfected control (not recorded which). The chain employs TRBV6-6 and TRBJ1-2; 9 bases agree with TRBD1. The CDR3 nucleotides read TGTGCCAGCAGTCCACCGACAGGGGGATCCTATGGCTACACCTTC. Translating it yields CASSPPTGGSYGYTF.